What follows are 6 T cell receptor beta chains derived from one specimen sequenced in a study of memory CD4+ T cells and cytomegalovirus serostatus. The sort gate was single viable CD3+CD4+CD8-CD45RO+ cells for memory CD4+ T cells. Assay: immunoSEQ multiplex PCR; the TCRdb copy retains only in-frame clones and omits some. The sample lists about 80,000 clones; over 80% were seen once. The sample was memory CD4+ T cells from blood. These receptors all stem from an adult in good health and CMV-seronegative.

The chain is built from TRBV7-9 and TRBJ1-2, with a tentative D call TRBD1 (6 bases). The V end lost 6 bases, the J end lost 5 bases, and 10 bases lay between the germline ends. The CDR3 length is 12 residues. The germline gives CDR1 SEHNR, CDR2 FQNEAQ (reference sequence). The chain's CDR3 is CASRSTGYGYTF. The DNA of the CDR3 is TGTGCCAGCAGATCGACAGGATATGGCTACACCTTC.

The genes are TRBV28 and TRBJ1-5, with D perhaps TRBD1 (6 bases). V was cut by 6 bases and J by 2 bases, with 8 bases left in between. Germline CDR1 MDHEN, CDR2 SYDVKM. The CDR3 sequence is 13 residues long. The CDR3 nucleotides are TGTGCCAGCAGGAGACAGGGCAATCAGCCCCAGCATTTT. It yields the protein CASRRQGNQPQHF.

The J gene is TRBJ1-5, the V gene TRBV23-1; TRBD1 aligns across 10 bases. TRBV23-1 is filed as an ORF, its function uncertain. J lost 1 base, V lost 3 bases, and 9 bases had no gene match. CDR3 size: 18 residues. The CDR3 nucleotides read TGCGCCAGCAGTCACTGTGACAGGGGGCTGTGGAGCAATCAGCCCCAGCATTTT. Its protein is CASSHCDRGLWSNQPQHF.

A few counts support this clone. CDR3 DNA sequence: TGTGCCAGTGGGACGGTTTCGACTAACTATGGCTACACCTTC. Translated, it gives CASGTVSTNYGYTF. The rearrangement uses TRBV19 and TRBJ1-2; D is perhaps TRBD1 (5 bases). The CDR3 has 14 residues. With 8 bases removed from V and 0 bases from J, the gap between germline ends came to 13 bases. Germline loops: CDR1 LNHDA, CDR2 SQIVND (reference sequence).

This clone was detected only a few times. The V and J genes are TRBV28 and TRBJ1-6, with TRBD1 matching 9 bases. Trimming cost V 2 bases and J 8 bases; bases outside gene matches: 4. The CDR3 is 15 amino acids. Germline V gives CDR1 MDHEN, CDR2 SYDVKM. This CDR3 reads CASSLLRQGDSPLHF. DNA of the CDR3: TGTGCCAGCAGTTTACTCCGACAGGGGGATTCACCCCTCCACTTT.

This sequence joins TRBV18 and TRBJ2-5, with D possibly TRBD2 on 6 matching bases. V lost 3 bases and J 5 bases, leaving 19 bases between the germline ends. There are 16 residues in the CDR3. Per the germline V gene, CDR1 is KGHSH and CDR2 is LQKENI. CDR3 sequence: CASSPNPGLESETQYF. For the CDR3, the DNA is TGTGCCAGCTCACCGAACCCGGGACTCGAGTCGGAGACCCAGTACTTC.